This T cell receptor beta chain was identified during a study of human T cells and chemical hapten exposure (dated by TCRdb to the early 2020s). Looking at the study overall: For sensitization, 2% DPC in acetone was applied to a 2 cm by 2 cm area of upper inner arm skin. Libraries were pooled for sequencing, and per-sample TCR yields varied mainly because of small differences in library volumes within the pool. Peripheral blood TCR repertoire changes were tracked in vivo in alopecia patients during primary and secondary sensitization to the hapten diphenylcyclopropenone (DPC). Blood samples were taken from patients before sensitization (week 0) and at 2, 6 and about 24 weeks after DPC sensitization. Alopecia areata with under or over 50% scalp involvement, alopecia totalis and alopecia universalis were represented in the patient cohort, which was mostly female. Patch testing was performed on the upper back with Finn chambers containing 0.01% DPC, and the patch tests were scored after 6 days according to International Contact Dermatitis Research Group standards. Blood for TCR sequencing was provided by twenty-nine alopecia patients at one to four time points (pre-sensitization, 2, 6 and 24 weeks). Throughout the approximately 25-week study period, patients were also given weekly therapeutic DPC doses on the scalp.

Its CDR3 holds 15 amino acids, cysteine through phenylalanine. Of all the DNA, just the CDR3 is kept, 45 bases in frame from base 1. Cut back by 3 bases and 7 bases, the V and J ends lie 15 bases apart. Taken from the germline V gene, the CDR1 and CDR2 loops are SGHTA and FQGNSA. In this sample, this clonotype turned up many times. What this receptor recognizes is not known. It has no much larger one-base neighbor in the sample; base qualities were not kept. What the authors observed across the whole study: All patients had alopecia, a presumed autoimmune disease, so their immune response might differ from that of healthy individuals. After repeated subsampling, the strength of the expansion versus patch-test correlation and the threshold at which it became significant changed. DPC sensitization did not change the number of TCRs with a frequency above 1 in 1000, and there was no evidence of changes in global repertoire structure. Expanded TCRs formed significantly more large CDR3 similarity clusters than pre-sensitization or healthy control sets, consistent with antigen-driven responses. Patch test score correlated positively with the number of PT1 expanded TCRs, reaching significance at thresholds 8, 16 and 32 but not at 4.

Per the publication, the time point label means: pre-sensitization, week 0. The meaning of the sample's treatment or condition label: therapeutic diphenylcyclopropenone sensitization with weekly scalp DPC. At every patch-test visit, the blood draw took place before the patch test was put on. Patients were considered eligible if aged 18 to 70, diagnosed with alopecia and deemed suitable for DPC therapy, and patients were excluded if pregnant. Total RNA was isolated from unfractionated whole blood collected in Tempus Blood RNA tubes. Libraries were built with RACE. Sequenced using a NextSeq 500. Library preparation attached unique molecular identifiers to individual cDNA molecules for quantitative, reproducible TCR counting. Both TCR alpha and TCR beta chains were sequenced from each blood RNA sample. The study's processing was this. A median of around 100,000 TCRs per sample was observed, with a range of 23,224 to 690,600. V, J and CDR3 annotation of the TCR reads was performed with the Decombinator software suite. Every sample was subsampled to the same number of TCRs (28,000) for the PS versus PT1 abundance plots. TCRs were defined as expanded if absent before sensitization and observed at least eight times at the 2-week time point. TCRdb trimmed the raw reads at Q25, called clones with MiXCR and kept productive beta chains. Rows merge per CDR3 protein into single entries with the most common DNA and genes. In this record, the V and J calls reflect TCRdb's handling and not the investigators' own analysis. Across this sample there are more than 250,000 distinct CDR3 sequences, with 7% to 10% seen only once. The ten largest clones add up to 2% to 2.5% of the sample.

This receptor was identified in a woman aged 40 to 55 with alopecia areata. Some clones in this sample may be carry-over from other donors' samples. The sample here was whole blood, taken in connection with sensitization to the hapten diphenylcyclopropenone (DPC). The sequence is built from TRBV7-2 and TRBJ1-4, with the D gene not confidently named. The nucleotides are TGTGCCAGCAGCTTTTTGGGGTCCCGGAGTGAAAAACTGTTTTTT. Its product reads: CASSFLGSRSEKLFF.